This is a list of T cell receptor beta chains from one sample in a study of blood T cell repertoires in COVID-19. Clones were sequenced by immunoSEQ multiplex PCR, and TCRdb holds only the in-frame ones, with some missing. The sample lists about 500,000 clones, roughly 89% occurring once. Sequencing was carried out using peripheral blood. These receptors all come from a woman in her forties or fifties with COVID-19, enrolled during active disease. CDR3s include the opening cysteine and the closing phenylalanine or tryptophan. The D gene is left open where the match is weak.

V gene	J gene	D gene	CDR3 protein	CDR3 DNA
TRBV5-6	TRBJ2-2	-	CASSSYSNTGELFF	TGTGCCAGCAGTTCATACAGCAACACCGGGGAGCTGTTTTTT
TRBV24-1	TRBJ1-1	-	CATSDDRNTEAFF	TGTGCCACCAGTGATGACAGGAATACTGAAGCTTTCTTT
TRBV29-1	TRBJ2-7	-	CSVGPDWPRTYEQYF	TGCAGCGTTGGTCCGGACTGGCCAAGGACCTACGAGCAGTACTTC
TRBV6-5	TRBJ1-3	-	CASTPGSGNTIYF	TGTGCCAGCACCCCGGGCTCTGGAAACACCATATATTTT
TRBV2	TRBJ1-2	-	CASSENMVTGYTF	TGTGCCAGCAGTGAAAACATGGTTACAGGCTACACCTTC
TRBV6-5	TRBJ1-1	TRBD1	CASNTRTGGISSAFF	TGTGCCAGCAACACGCGGACAGGGGGAATAAGTTCAGCTTTCTTT
TRBV3-1/TRBV3-2	TRBJ1-2	-	CASSPGPGSPYGYTF	TGTGCCAGCAGCCCAGGGCCAGGCTCCCCCTATGGCTACACCTTC
TRBV11-1	TRBJ1-2	-	CASSLDNSRYGYTF	TGTGCCAGCAGCTTAGATAATAGCCGGTATGGCTACACCTTC
TRBV9	TRBJ2-7	TRBD1	CASGRQGANEQYF	TGTGCCAGCGGACGACAGGGGGCCAACGAGCAGTACTTC
TRBV30	TRBJ2-1	TRBD2	CAWRYFTGLESYNEQFF	TGTGCCTGGAGGTATTTCACAGGACTAGAGTCTTACAATGAGCAGTTCTTC
TRBV24-1	TRBJ2-2	TRBD1	CATSGTGDTGELFF	TGTGCCACCAGTGGGACAGGGGACACCGGGGAGCTGTTTTTT
TRBV5-8	TRBJ2-7	TRBD1	CASSFDDRVNEQYF	TGTGCCAGCAGCTTCGACGACAGGGTAAACGAGCAGTACTTC
TRBV24-1	TRBJ2-7	TRBD2	CATSDDTGTSGEQASYEQYF	TGTGCCACCAGTGATGATACCGGGACTAGCGGGGAGCAAGCCTCCTACGAGCAGTACTTC
TRBV4-1	TRBJ2-3	TRBD2	CASSGGADTQYF	TGCGCCTCTAGCGGGGGGGCAGATACGCAGTATTTT
TRBV18	TRBJ2-3	TRBD1	CASSPFGQASSTDTQYF	TGTGCCAGCTCACCCTTCGGACAGGCCTCTAGCACAGATACGCAGTATTTT
TRBV12-5	TRBJ1-5	-	CASGQDNQPQHF	TGTGCTAGTGGCCAGGACAATCAGCCCCAGCATTTT
TRBV27	TRBJ1-1	-	CASGAGTNTEAFF	TGTGCCAGCGGAGCGGGGACGAACACTGAAGCTTTCTTT
TRBV7-2	TRBJ2-7	-	CASSEGLVPYEQYF	TGTGCCAGCAGCGAGGGACTTGTACCCTACGAGCAGTACTTC
TRBV11-2	TRBJ2-7	TRBD1	CASSNRDREKYF	TGTGCCAGCAGCAACCGGGACAGGGAAAAGTACTTC
TRBV14	TRBJ1-1	-	CASSPRTAGTEAFF	TGTGCCAGCAGCCCTCGGACGGCGGGCACTGAAGCTTTCTTT
TRBV5-4	TRBJ1-4	-	CASSETGGLLTNEKLFF	TGTGCCAGCAGCGAGACGGGGGGACTTCTTACTAATGAAAAACTGTTTTTT
TRBV27	TRBJ2-3	TRBD1	CAGLGQAITDTQYF	TGTGCCGGATTGGGACAGGCCATCACAGATACGCAGTATTTT
TRBV6-5	TRBJ1-6	-	CASRGGNSPLHF	TGTGCCAGCAGGGGGGGAAATTCACCCCTCCACTTT